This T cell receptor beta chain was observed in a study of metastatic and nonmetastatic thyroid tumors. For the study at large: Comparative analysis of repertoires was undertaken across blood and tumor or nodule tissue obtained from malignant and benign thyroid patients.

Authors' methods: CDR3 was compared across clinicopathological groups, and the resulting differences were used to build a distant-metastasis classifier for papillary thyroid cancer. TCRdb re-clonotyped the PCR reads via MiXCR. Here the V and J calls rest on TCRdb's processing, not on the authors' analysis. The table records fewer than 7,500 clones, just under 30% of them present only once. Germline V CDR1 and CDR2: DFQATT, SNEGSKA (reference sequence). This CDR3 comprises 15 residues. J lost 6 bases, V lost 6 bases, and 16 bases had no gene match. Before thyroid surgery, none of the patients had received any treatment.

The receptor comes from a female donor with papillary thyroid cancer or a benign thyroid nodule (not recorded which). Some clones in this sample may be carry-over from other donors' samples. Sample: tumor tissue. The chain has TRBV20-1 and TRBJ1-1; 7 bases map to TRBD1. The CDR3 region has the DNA TGCAGTGCCGAACACAGGGGCAGACGAGCCGCTGAAGCTTTCTTT. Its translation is CSAEHRGRRAAEAFF.